A single sample is the source of the 2 T cell receptor beta chains below, sequenced in a study of blood T cell repertoires in COVID-19. Some clones are missing from TCRdb's copy, which holds only in-frame ones; the method was immunoSEQ multiplex PCR. Of about 140,000 clones in the sample, 87% are singletons; the top ten hold under 2.5%. The sequenced material came from peripheral blood. These TCRs come from a man aged 50 to 59 with active COVID-19.

This clone has only one observation. V and J are TRBV3-1 (or the pseudogene TRBV3-2) and TRBJ1-6; 9 bases align to TRBD1. In germline, CDR1 is LGHDT, CDR2 YNNKEL (reference sequence). CDR3 length: 15 residues. Trimming removed 1 base from V and 8 bases from J; junction bases left unmatched: 3. The DNA of the CDR3 is TGTGCCAGCAGCCAAGTAACAGGGGGCGATTCACCCCTCCACTTT. This sequence encodes CASSQVTGGDSPLHF.

V and J are TRBV27 and TRBJ2-7; 8 nucleotides align to TRBD2. Trimming at V came to 6 bases and at J to 0 bases, leaving 10 bases not matched to a gene. Germline V CDR1 and CDR2: MNHEY, SMNVEV (reference sequence). CDR3 size: 16 residues. CDR3 nucleotide sequence: TGTGCCAGCAGACCCCTTAGCGGGGTTTCCTCCTACGAGCAGTACTTC. Protein sequence: CASRPLSGVSSYEQYF.